Listed below are T cell receptor beta chains from one sample, sequenced in a study of blood T cells in healthy people across ages. TCRdb redid the calling of the 5' RACE reads with MiXCR, one entry per CDR3 protein. The sample consists of over 1.5 million distinct CDR3 sequences, roughly 50% of them appearing once. Sequenced: blood. The receptors were sampled from a woman aged 40 to 50 in good health. The CDR3 runs from the conserved cysteine through the conserved F or W. A D gene is named only where the DNA matches it firmly. Some rows have no size entry. The others give once, few or many, or a class for an expanded clone.

j_call	d_call	v_call	cdr3_length	clone_size	cdr3_nt	cdr3_aa
TRBJ2-1	TRBD2	TRBV7-2	15	NA	TGTGCCAGCAGCTTAGTTCCCGGGGGGGCGCATGAGCAGTTCTTC	CASSLVPGGAHEQFF
TRBJ2-3	TRBD2	TRBV4-1	17	few	TGCGCCAGCAGCCGAGGACTAGCGGGGGGCCTACGGGATACGCAGTATTTT	CASSRGLAGGLRDTQYF
TRBJ2-3	NA	TRBV7-9	13	NA	TGTGCCAGCAGCCCACCAAGTGGAAATACGCAGTATTTT	CASSPPSGNTQYF
TRBJ2-3	NA	TRBV6-5	14	NA	TGTGCCAGCACTCGACAGGAGGGGGCAGATACGCAGTATTTT	CASTRQEGADTQYF
TRBJ2-7	TRBD1	TRBV5-5	16	few	TGTGCCAGCAGCTCGCGACAACTCGACAGGGTCCACGAGCAGTACTTC	CASSSRQLDRVHEQYF
TRBJ2-1	TRBD2	TRBV29-1	14	few	TGCAGCGTGGGGAAGCGGGGGGAGTACAATGAGCAGTTCTTC	CSVGKRGEYNEQFF
TRBJ2-3	NA	TRBV6-1	17	few	TGTGCCAGCAGTGAAGCCCACACCTACTCTGTGGGGAATACGCAGTATTTT	CASSEAHTYSVGNTQYF
TRBJ2-5	NA	TRBV20-1	13	NA	TGCAGTGCTAGATATCTAGCGCAAGAGACCCAGTACTTC	CSARYLAQETQYF
TRBJ2-5	TRBD2	TRBV6-5	14	NA	TGTGCCAGCAGGGCTAGCGGGGGGCCCAATGAGCAGTACTTC	CASRASGGPNEQYF
TRBJ2-3	NA	TRBV5-1	15	few	TGCGCCAGCAGCCCGTCCGGGACGAGCCTTGATACGCAGTATTTT	CASSPSGTSLDTQYF
TRBJ2-3	TRBD1	TRBV12-3/TRBV12-4	13	NA	TGTGCCAGCAGGTCAGGGACAGCAGATATGCAGTATTTT	CASRSGTADMQYF
TRBJ2-7	NA	TRBV4-3	15	NA	TGCGCCAGCAGCCAAGGGACAGCGGGGTCCTACGAGCAGTACTTC	CASSQGTAGSYEQYF
TRBJ2-1	TRBD2	TRBV5-1	19	NA	TGCGCCAGCAGCGACCGGGGACTAGCGGAAGCCAGCTCCTACAGTGAGCAGTTCTTC	CASSDRGLAEASSYSEQFF
TRBJ2-3	TRBD2	TRBV12-3/TRBV12-4	17	NA	TGTGCCAGCAGTAAGCGACCTAGCGGGGCTAGCACAGATACGCAGTATTTT	CASSKRPSGASTDTQYF
TRBJ2-1	NA	TRBV12-3/TRBV12-4	15	few	TGTGCCAGCAGTTTCATCAGGGAACTATACAATGAGCAGTTCTTC	CASSFIRELYNEQFF
TRBJ2-7	TRBD2	TRBV10-3	14	NA	TGTGCCCTACAGAGCGGGAAGAGCTCCTACGAGCAGTACTTC	CALQSGKSSYEQYF
TRBJ2-1	TRBD2	TRBV5-1	16	many	TGCGCCAGCAGCTTAGGGACTAGCGGGGTTTACAATGAGCAGTTCTTC	CASSLGTSGVYNEQFF
TRBJ2-5	TRBD1	TRBV5-1	14	few	TGCGCCAGCTCGACCCAGACAGGGCAAGAGACCCAGTACTTC	CASSTQTGQETQYF
TRBJ1-5	TRBD1	TRBV27	18	NA	TGTGCCAGCAGCCCTTACTTGGACAGGGGCTATAGCAATCAGCCCCAGCATTTT	CASSPYLDRGYSNQPQHF
TRBJ2-5	TRBD2	TRBV4-3	17	NA	TGCGCCAGCAGCCCCGGCACGGGACTAGCGGAACAAGAGACCCAGTACTTC	CASSPGTGLAEQETQYF
TRBJ1-2	NA	TRBV7-9	14	NA	TGTGCCAGCAGCCATCGGACTGCCCTCTATGGCTACACCTTC	CASSHRTALYGYTF
TRBJ2-3	NA	TRBV9	18	few	TGTGCCAGCAGCGTAGCGAAAGGGCAGGGGATCAGGACAGATACGCAGTATTTT	CASSVAKGQGIRTDTQYF